This T cell receptor beta chain derives from a study of blood T cell repertoires in COVID-19. In the study overall: Donors in the United States, Italy and Spain gave samples during acute or convalescent COVID-19. T cells, B-cell-depleted T cells, or PBMCs supplied cDNA or gDNA.

As originally analysed: Amplification with reference gene primers provided the estimates of nucleated cell counts. Generated by immunoSEQ multiplex PCR, the TCRdb table keeps only in-frame clones and is missing some. That table gives V, J and clone size, and the DNA gave D and trimming. The sample has 350,000 to 550,000 clones, about 89% seen once. The sample taken for sequencing was peripheral blood. This TCR was sampled from a woman in her 30s with acute or convalescent COVID-19.

The CDR3 sequence: CASSFTSGEKLFF. The CDR3 DNA reads as TGTGCCAGCAGTTTTACCTCGGGGGAAAAACTGTTTTTT. The chain has TRBV12-3 or TRBV12-4 and TRBJ1-4, with unresolved D. The V end lost 3 bases, the J end lost 8 bases, and 10 bases lay between the germline ends. CDR3 length: 13 residues.